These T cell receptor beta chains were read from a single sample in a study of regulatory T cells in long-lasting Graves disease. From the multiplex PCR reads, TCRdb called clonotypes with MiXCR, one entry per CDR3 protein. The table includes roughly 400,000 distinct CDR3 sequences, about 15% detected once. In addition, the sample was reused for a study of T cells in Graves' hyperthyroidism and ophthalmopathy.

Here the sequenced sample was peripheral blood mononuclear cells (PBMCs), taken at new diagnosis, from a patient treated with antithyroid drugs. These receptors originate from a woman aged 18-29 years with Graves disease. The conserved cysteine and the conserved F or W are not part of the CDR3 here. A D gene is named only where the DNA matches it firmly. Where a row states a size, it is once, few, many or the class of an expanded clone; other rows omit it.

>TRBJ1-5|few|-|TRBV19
ASSPRSGQPQH
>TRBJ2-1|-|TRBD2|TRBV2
ASSARTSGNNEQF
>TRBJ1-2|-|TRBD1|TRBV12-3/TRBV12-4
ASRADRGLSYT
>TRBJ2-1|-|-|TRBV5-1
ASSLRTDSYNEQF
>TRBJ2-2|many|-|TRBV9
ASSVAYRGRELF
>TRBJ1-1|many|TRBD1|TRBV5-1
ASSTKTGALEAF
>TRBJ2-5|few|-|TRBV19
ASSITGPETQY
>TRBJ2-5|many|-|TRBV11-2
ASSPRSDAETQY
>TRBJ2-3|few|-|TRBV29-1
NVKGPDDTQY
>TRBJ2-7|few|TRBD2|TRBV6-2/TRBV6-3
ASKRTSNNYEQY
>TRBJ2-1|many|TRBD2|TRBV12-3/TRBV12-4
ASASGEAANEQF
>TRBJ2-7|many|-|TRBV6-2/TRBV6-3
ASSWAGGNEQY
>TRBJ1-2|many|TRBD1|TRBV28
ASIEPGTVYDGYT
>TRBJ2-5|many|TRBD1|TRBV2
ASSGGGTGETQY
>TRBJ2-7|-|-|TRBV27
ASRKQGYSYEQY
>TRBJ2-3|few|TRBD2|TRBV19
ASSTMTSGDPSDTQY
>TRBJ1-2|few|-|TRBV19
ASSIREYNYGYT
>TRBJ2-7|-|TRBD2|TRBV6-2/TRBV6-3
ASRLAGGPSGEQY
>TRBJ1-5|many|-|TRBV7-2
ASTPSGNQPQH
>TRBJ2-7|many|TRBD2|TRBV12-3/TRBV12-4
ASRESGRQTYEQY
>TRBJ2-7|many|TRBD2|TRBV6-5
ASSYSISGSSYEQY
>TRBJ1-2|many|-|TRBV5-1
ASSLVGVTGYT
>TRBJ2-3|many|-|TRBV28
ASSSVETATGDTQY
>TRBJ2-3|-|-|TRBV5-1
ASSTGRLPKGTDTQY
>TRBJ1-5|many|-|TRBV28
ASRLITDLSNQPQH
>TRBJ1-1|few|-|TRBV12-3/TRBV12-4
ASSPGLANTEAF
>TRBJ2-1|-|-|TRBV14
ASSLEVSLTGTYNEQF
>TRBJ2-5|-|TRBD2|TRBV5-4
ASSSQAGDRETQY
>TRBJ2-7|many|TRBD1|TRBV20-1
SARADRGLREQY
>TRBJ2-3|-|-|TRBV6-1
ASIFRGTDTQY
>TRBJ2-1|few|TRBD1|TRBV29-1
SVEDRQGRNNEQF
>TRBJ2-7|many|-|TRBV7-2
ASSLDRLGEQY
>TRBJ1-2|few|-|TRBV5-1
ASSPEFGRAGVWYGYT
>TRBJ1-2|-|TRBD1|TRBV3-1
ASSPSKGQHYGYT
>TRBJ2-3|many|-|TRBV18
ASSPRQSSTDTQY
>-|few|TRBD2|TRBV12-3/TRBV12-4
ASRYTSGTYNEQY
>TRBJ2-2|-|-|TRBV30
ARSVQPGVAGELF
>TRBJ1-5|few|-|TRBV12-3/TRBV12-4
ASSTRTGNQPQH
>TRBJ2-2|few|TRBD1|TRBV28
ATPTGYTGELF
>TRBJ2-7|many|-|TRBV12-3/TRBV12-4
ASSFRGTYEQY
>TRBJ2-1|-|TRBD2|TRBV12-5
ASGLVISGRGNEQF
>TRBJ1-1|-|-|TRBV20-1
SGSDGTFMNTEAF
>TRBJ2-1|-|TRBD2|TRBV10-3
AISRLAGGTYNEQF
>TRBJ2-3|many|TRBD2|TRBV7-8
ASSLTSGTDTQY
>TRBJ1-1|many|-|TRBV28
ASSFEDSEAF
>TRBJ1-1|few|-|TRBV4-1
ASSRITATEAF
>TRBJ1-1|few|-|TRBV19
ASSGLALSTEAF
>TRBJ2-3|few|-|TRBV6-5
ASSYSVEPWNTDTQY
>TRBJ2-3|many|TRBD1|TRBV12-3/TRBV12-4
ASKQGARTDTQY
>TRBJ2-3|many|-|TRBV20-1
SARDPIYTDTQY
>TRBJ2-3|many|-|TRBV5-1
ASSLEVRKASTDTQY
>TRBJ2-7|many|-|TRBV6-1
ASSPLGSSYEQY
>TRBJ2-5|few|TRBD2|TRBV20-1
SASSAGATDGTWETQY